This T cell receptor beta chain came from a study of cytotoxic CD8 clonotypes in ibrutinib-treated CLL. Germline lookup yields CDR1 SGDLS and CDR2 YYNGEE. The CDR3 spans 17 residues. V lost 3 bases and J lost 3; bases outside the gene matches: 10. Assay used: immunoSEQ multiplex PCR; TCRdb lists only in-frame clones, some missing. The sample lists roughly 49,000 clones; roughly 85% were seen once. This chain uses TRBV9 with TRBJ2-3; 10 nucleotides line up with TRBD1. This TCR derives from a human donor with chronic lymphocytic leukemia. This sample comprised PBMCs, obtained after 24 months of ibrutinib treatment. Written as DNA, the CDR3 is TGTGCCAGCAGCGCGCCGGGACAGGGGCGTCGGACAGATACGCAGTATTTT. Protein: CASSAPGQGRRTDTQYF.